The present entry profiles one T cell receptor beta chain with its context. No antigen is known for it. With 4 bases removed from V and 2 bases from J, the gap between germline ends came to 10 bases. This CDR3 contains 13 residues. Germline CDR1 and CDR2: SGHDT and YYEEEE. These data come from a study of CD8 T cells in ankylosing spondylitis. Findings and caveats of the study: There was reportedly significant enrichment of clones that were disease-linked in matched ankylosing spondylitis synovial fluid.

One entry per CDR3 protein results from TCRdb running MiXCR on the 5' RACE reads. Here the sample spans about 200,000 distinct CDR3 sequences, about 26% being singletons. The rearrangement links TRBV5-6 to TRBJ2-7; D tentatively reads TRBD1 or TRBD2 (5 bases each). Sequencing was done on a sample of blood, either unsorted or a sorted T cell fraction (not recorded which). The clonotype originates from a male donor with ankylosing spondylitis or in good health (not recorded which). The CDR3 DNA reads as TGTGCCAGCAGCACCGGGGCTACCTACGAGCAGTACTTC. It yields the protein CASSTGATYEQYF.